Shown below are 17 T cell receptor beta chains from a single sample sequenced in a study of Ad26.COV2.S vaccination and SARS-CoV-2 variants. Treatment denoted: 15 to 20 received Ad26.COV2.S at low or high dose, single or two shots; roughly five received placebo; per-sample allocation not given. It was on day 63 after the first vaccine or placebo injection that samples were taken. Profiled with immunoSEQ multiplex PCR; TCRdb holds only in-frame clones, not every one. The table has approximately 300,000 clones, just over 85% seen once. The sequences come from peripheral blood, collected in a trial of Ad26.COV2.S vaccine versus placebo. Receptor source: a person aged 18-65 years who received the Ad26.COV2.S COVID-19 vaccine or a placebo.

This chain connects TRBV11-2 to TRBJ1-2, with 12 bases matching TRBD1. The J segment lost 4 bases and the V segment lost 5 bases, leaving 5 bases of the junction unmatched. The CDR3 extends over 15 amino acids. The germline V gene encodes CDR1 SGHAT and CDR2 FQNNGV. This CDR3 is CASSLGTGGSYGYTF. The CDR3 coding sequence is TGTGCCAGCAGCCTTGGGACAGGGGGCAGCTATGGCTACACCTTC.

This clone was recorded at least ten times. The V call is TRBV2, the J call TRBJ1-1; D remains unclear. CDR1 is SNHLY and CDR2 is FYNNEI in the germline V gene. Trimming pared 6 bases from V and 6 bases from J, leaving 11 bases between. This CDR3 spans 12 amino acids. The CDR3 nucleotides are TGTGCCAGCAGGAATTTTGGCCCTGAAGCTTTCTTT. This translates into CASRNFGPEAFF.

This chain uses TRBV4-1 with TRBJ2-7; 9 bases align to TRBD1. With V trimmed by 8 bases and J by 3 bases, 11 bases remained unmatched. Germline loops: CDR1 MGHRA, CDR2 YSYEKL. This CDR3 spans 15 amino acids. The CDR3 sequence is CASRTVGQGHYEQYF. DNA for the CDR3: TGCGCCAGCCGAACAGTGGGACAGGGTCACTACGAGCAGTACTTC.

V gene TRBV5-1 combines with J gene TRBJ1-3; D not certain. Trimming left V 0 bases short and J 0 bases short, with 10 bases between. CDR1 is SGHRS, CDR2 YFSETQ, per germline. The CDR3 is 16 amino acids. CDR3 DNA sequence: TGCGCCAGCAGCTTGGCCGGGTCCCGCTCTGGAAACACCATATATTTT. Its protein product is CASSLAGSRSGNTIYF.

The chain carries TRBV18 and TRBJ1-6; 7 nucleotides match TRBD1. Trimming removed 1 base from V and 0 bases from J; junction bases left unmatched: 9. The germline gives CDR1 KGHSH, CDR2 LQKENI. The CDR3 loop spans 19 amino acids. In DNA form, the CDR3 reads TGTGCCAGCTCACCACAAAAGGGACAGAGAAGCTCCTATAATTCACCCCTCCACTTT. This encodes CASSPQKGQRSSYNSPLHF.

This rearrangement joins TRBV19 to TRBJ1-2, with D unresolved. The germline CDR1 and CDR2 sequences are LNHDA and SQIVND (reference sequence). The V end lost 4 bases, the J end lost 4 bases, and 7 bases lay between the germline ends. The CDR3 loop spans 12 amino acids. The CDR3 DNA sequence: TGTGCCAGTAGTAACTATGGCTATGGCTACACCTTC. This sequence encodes CASSNYGYGYTF.

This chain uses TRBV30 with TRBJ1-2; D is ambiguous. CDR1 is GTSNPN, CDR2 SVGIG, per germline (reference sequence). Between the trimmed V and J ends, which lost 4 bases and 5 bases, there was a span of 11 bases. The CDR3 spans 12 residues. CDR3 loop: CAWTVNLYGYTF. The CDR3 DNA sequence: TGTGCCTGGACAGTGAATCTTTATGGCTACACCTTC.

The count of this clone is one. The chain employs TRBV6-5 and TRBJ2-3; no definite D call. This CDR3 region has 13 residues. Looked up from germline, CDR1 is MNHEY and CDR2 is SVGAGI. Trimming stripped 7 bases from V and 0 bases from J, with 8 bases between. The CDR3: CASKISSTDTQYF. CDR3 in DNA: TGTGCCAGCAAGATTTCTAGCACAGATACGCAGTATTTT.

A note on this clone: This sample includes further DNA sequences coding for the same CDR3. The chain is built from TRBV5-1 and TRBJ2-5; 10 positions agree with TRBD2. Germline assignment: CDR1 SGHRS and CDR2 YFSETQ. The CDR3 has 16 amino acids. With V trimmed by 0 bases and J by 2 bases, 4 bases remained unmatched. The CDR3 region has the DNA TGCGCCAGCAGCTTGGCCCCTAGCGGGGGTCAAGAGACCCAGTACTTC. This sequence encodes CASSLAPSGGQETQYF.

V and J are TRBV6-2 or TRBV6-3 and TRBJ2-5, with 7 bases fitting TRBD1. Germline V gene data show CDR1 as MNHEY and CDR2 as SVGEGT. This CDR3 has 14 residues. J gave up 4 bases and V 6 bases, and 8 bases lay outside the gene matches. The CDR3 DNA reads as TGTGCCAGCAGCCGACAGGGAATTATAGAGACCCAGTACTTC. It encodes CASSRQGIIETQYF.

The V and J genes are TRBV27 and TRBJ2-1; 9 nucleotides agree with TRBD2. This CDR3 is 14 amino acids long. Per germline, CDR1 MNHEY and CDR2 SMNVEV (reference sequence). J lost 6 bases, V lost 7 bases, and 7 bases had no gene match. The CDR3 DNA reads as TGTGCCAGCATGGGCTTGCGGGGGGGCAATGAGCAGTTCTTC. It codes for CASMGLRGGNEQFF.

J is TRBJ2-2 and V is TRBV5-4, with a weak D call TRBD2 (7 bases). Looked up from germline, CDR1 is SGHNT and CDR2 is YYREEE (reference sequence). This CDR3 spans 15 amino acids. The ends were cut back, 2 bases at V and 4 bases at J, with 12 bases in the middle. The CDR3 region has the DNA TGTGCCAGCAGCTTAGGGGGGGCGGTCACCGGGGAGCTGTTTTTT. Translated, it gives CASSLGGAVTGELFF. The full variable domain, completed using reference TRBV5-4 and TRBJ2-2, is ETGVTQSPTHLIKTRGQQVTLRCSSQSGHNTVSWYQQALGQGPQFIFQYYREEENGRGNFPPRFSGLQFPNYSSELNVNALELDDSALYLCASSLGGAVTGELFFGEGSRLTVL.

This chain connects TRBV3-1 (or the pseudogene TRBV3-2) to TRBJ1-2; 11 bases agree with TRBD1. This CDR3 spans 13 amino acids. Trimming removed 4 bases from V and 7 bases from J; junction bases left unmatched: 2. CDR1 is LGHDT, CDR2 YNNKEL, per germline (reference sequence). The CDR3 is CASSPGTGGGYTF. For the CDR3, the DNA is TGTGCCAGCAGCCCCGGGACAGGGGGTGGCTACACCTTC.

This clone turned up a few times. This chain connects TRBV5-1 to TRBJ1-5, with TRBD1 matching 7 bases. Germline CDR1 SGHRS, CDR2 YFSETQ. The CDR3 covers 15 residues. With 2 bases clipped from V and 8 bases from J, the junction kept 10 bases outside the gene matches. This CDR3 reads CASSLFTGVLKPQHF. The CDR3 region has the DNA TGCGCCAGCAGCTTATTCACAGGGGTTTTGAAGCCCCAGCATTTT.

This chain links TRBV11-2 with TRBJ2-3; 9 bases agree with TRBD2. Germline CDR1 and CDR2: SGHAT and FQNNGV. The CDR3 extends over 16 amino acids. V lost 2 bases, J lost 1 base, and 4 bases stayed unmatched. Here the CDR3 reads CASSLTSGRGTDTQYF. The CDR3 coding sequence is TGTGCCAGCAGCTTAACTAGCGGGCGTGGCACAGATACGCAGTATTTT. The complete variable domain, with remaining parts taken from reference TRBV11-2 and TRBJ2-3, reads EAGVAQSPRYKIIEKRQSVAFWCNPISGHATLYWYQQILGQGPKLLIQFQNNGVVDDSQLPKDRFSAERLKGVDSTLKIQPAKLEDSAVYLCASSLTSGRGTDTQYFGPGTRLTVL.

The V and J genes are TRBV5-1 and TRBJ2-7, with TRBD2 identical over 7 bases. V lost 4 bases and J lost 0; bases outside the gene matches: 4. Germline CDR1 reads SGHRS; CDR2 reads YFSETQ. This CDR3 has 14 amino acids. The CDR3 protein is CASSPAGSSYEQYF. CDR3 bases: TGCGCCAGCAGCCCAGCGGGGAGCTCCTACGAGCAGTACTTC.

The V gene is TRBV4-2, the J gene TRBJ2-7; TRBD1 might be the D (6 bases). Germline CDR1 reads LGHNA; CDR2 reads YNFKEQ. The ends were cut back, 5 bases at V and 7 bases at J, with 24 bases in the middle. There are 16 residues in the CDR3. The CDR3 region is CASSSRQASGSREQYF. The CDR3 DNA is TGTGCCAGCAGCTCCCGACAGGCCAGCGGTAGTAGGGAGCAGTACTTC.